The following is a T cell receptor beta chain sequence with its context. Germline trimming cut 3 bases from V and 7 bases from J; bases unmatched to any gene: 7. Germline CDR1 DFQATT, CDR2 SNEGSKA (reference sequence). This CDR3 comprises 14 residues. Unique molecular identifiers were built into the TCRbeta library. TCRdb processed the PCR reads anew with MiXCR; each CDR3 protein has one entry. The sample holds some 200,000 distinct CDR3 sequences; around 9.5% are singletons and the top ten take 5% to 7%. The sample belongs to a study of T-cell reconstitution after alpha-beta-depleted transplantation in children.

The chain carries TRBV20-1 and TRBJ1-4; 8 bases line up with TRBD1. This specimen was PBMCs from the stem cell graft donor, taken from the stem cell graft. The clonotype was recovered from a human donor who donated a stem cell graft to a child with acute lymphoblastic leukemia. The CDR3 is CSASEGDRTEKLFF. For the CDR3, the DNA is TGCAGTGCTAGTGAAGGGGACAGGACTGAAAAACTGTTTTTT.